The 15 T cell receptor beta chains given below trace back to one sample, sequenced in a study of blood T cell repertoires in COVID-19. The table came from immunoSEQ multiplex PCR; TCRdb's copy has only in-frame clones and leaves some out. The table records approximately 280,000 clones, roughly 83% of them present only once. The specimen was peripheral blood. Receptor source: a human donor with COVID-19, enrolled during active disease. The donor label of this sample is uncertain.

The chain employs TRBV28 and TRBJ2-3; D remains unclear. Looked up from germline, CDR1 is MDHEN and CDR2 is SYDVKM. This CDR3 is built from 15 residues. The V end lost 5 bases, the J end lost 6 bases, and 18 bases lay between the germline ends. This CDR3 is CASSPRVGWPDTQYF. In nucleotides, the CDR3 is TGTGCCAGCAGTCCCCGGGTGGGTTGGCCGGATACGCAGTATTTT. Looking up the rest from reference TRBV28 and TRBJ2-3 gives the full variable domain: DVKVTQSSRYLVKRTGEKVFLECVQDMDHENMFWYRQDPGLGLRLIYFSYDVKMKEKGDIPEGYSVSREKKERFSLILESASTNQTSMYLCASSPRVGWPDTQYFGPGTRLTVL.

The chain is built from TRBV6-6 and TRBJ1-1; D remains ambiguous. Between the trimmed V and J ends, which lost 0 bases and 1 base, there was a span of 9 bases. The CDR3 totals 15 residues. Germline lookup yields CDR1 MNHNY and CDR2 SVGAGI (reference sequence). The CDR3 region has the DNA TGTGCCAGCAGTTACTCGAGTGTCGGGAACACTGAAGCTTTCTTT. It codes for CASSYSSVGNTEAFF.

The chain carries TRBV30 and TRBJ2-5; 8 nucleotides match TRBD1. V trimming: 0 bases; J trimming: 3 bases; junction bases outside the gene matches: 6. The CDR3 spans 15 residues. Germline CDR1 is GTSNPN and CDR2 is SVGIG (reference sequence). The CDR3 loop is CAWSVSGTGKETQYF. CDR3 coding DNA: TGTGCCTGGAGTGTAAGTGGGACAGGAAAAGAGACCCAGTACTTC.

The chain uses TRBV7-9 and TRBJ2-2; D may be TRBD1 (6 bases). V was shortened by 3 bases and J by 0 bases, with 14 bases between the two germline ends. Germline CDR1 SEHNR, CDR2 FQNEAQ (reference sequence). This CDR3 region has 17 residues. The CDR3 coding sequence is TGTGCCAGCAGCTTGCCCGGACAGACTACGAACACCGGGGAGCTGTTTTTT. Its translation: CASSLPGQTTNTGELFF.

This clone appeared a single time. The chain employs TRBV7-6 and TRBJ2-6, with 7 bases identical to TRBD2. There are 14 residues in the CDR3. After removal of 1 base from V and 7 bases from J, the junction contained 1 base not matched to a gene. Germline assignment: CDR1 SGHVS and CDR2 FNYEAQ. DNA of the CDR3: TGTGCCAGCAGCTTAGAAGCGGGAGCCAACGTCCTGACTTTC. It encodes CASSLEAGANVLTF. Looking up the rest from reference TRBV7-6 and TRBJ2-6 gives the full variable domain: GAGVSQSPRYKVTKRGQDVALRCDPISGHVSLYWYRQALGQGPEFLTYFNYEAQQDKSGLPNDRFSAERPEGSISTLTIQRTEQRDSAMYRCASSLEAGANVLTFGAGSRLTVL.

CDR3 nucleotides: TGTGCCAGCAGCTCAGGCCTAGCGGGGTTGTCAGATACGCAGTATTTT. Translation: CASSSGLAGLSDTQYF. The chain links TRBV7-2 to TRBJ2-3, with 9 bases fitting TRBD2. CDR1 and CDR2 (germline): SGHTA, FQGNSA. V lost 4 bases to trimming and J lost 4 bases; unmatched junction nucleotides: 9. The CDR3 runs to 16 residues.

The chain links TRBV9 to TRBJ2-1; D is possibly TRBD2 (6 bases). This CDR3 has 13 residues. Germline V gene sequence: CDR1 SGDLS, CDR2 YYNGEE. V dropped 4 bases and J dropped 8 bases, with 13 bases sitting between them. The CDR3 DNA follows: TGTGCCAGCAGCCCCCGTTCGGGAGATGAGCAGTTCTTC. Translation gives CASSPRSGDEQFF. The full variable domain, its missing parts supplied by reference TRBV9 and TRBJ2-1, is DSGVTQTPKHLITATGQRVTLRCSPRSGDLSVYWYQQSLDQGLQFLIQYYNGEERAKGNILERFSAQQFPDLHSELNLSSLELGDSALYFCASSPRSGDEQFFGPGTRLTVL.

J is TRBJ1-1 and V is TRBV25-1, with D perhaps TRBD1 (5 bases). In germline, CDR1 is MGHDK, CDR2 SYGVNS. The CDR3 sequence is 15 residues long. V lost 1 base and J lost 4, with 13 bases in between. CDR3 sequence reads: CASSESRGVITEAFF. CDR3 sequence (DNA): TGTGCCAGCAGTGAATCAAGGGGTGTGATCACTGAAGCTTTCTTT.

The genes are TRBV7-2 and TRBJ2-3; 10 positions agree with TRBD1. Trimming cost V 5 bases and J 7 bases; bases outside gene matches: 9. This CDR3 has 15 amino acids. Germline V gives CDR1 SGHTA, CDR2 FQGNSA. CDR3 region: CASSARDRGTNTQYF. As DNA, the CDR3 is TGTGCCAGCAGCGCGCGGGACAGGGGCACGAATACGCAGTATTTT.

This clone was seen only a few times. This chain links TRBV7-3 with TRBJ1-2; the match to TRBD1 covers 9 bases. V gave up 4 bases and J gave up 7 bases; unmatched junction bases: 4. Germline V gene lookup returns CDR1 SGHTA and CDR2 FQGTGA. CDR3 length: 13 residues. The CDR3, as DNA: TGTGCCAGCAGCTCCGGACAGGGGTTTGGCTACACCTTC. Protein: CASSSGQGFGYTF. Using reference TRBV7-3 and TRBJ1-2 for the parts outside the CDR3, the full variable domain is GAGVSQTPSNKVTEKGKYVELRCDPISGHTALYWYRQSLGQGPEFLIYFQGTGAADDSGLPNDRFFAVRPEGSVSTLKIQRTERGDSAVYLCASSSGQGFGYTFGSGTRLTVV.

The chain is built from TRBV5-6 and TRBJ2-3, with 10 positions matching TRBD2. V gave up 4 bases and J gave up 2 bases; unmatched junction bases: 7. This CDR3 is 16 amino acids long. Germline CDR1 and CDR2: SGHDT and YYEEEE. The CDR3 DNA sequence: TGTGCCAGCAGCAAGAGGACTAGCGGCCACACAGATACGCAGTATTTT. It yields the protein CASSKRTSGHTDTQYF.

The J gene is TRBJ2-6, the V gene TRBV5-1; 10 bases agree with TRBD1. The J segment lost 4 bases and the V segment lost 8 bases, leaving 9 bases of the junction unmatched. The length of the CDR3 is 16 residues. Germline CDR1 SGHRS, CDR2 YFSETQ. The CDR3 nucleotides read TGCGCCAGTACCGGGACAGGGGCGTCGGGGGCCAACGTCCTGACTTTC. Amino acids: CASTGTGASGANVLTF.

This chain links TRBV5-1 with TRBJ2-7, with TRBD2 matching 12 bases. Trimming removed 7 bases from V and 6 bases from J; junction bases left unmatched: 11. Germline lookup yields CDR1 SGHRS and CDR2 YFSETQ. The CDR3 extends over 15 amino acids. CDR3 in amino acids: CASHLTSGSVSEQYF. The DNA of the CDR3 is TGCGCCAGCCATTTGACTAGCGGGAGTGTGAGCGAGCAGTACTTC. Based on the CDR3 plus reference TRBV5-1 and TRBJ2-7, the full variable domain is KAGVTQTPRYLIKTRGQQVTLSCSPISGHRSVSWYQQTPGQGLQFLFEYFSETQRNKGNFPGRFSGRQFSNSRSEMNVSTLELGDSALYLCASHLTSGSVSEQYFGPGTRLTVT.

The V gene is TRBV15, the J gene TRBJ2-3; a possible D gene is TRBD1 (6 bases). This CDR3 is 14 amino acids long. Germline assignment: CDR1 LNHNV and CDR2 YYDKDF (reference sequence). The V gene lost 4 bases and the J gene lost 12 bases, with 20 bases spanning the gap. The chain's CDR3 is CATSTYWAGEQQYF. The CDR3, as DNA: TGTGCCACCAGCACCTACTGGGCAGGGGAGCAACAGTATTTT.

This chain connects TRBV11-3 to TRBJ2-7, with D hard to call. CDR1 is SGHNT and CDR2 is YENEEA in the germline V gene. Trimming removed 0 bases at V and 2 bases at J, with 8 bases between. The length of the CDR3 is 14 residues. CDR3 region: CASSLEGRTYEQYF. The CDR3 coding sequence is TGTGCCAGCAGCTTAGAAGGCAGGACCTACGAGCAGTACTTC.